This TCR beta chain was sequenced during a study of blood T cells in healthy people across ages. Overall study: Template switching retrieved approximately one barcoded beta molecule for each two T cells.

Then a second PCR, running roughly 7 to 11 cycles, was carried out with a sample-barcoded 5' primer and a J-beta primer mix. From the 5' RACE reads, TCRdb called clonotypes with MiXCR, one entry per CDR3 protein. The repertoire consists of about 1,600,000 distinct CDR3 sequences, with 42% occurring once and the leading ten covering less than 8%. V dropped 3 bases and J dropped 0 bases, with 11 bases sitting between them. The CDR3 covers 15 residues. This sequence was found in a woman aged 18-29 years in good health. The sequenced material came from blood. The chain joins TRBV12-3 or TRBV12-4 to TRBJ1-1; D gene uncertain. CDR3 DNA sequence: TGTGCCAGCAGTTTTGGGTCTGATGTGAACACTGAAGCTTTCTTT. This encodes CASSFGSDVNTEAFF.